The clone carrying this T cell receptor (beta chain) was detected ten times or more. The sample is drawn from a study of blood T cells in healthy people across ages. The V end lost 4 bases, the J end lost 6 bases, and 13 bases lay between the germline ends. Germline CDR1 reads DFQATT; CDR2 reads SNEGSKA (reference sequence). The CDR3 sequence is 13 residues long. Peripheral blood was drawn, about 9.1 milliliters per donor. Combining a sample-barcoded 5' primer with a J-beta primer mix, a second PCR ran for 7 to 11 cycles. Every molecule of cDNA carried a tag from a template-switch adaptor with 12 random nucleotides. Each CDR3 protein is one row after TCRdb ran MiXCR on the 5' RACE reads. Altogether under 1,000,000 distinct CDR3 sequences are present, about 37% being singletons, with the ten largest covering roughly 13%.

The chain recombines TRBV20-1 with TRBJ1-5; weak D call: TRBD1 (6 bases). The receptor comes from a man in his late teens or twenties in good health. Sequencing input: blood. CDR3: CSAMGSGVQPQHF. The CDR3 bases are TGCAGTGCTATGGGGTCAGGGGTTCAGCCCCAGCATTTT.